The 24 T cell receptor beta chains below all came from one sample that was sequenced in a study of shared clonotypes between healthy human individuals. TCRdb keeps only in-frame clones here, not all; method: immunoSEQ multiplex PCR. Among over a million clones, roughly 98% were seen once, and the ten largest hold roughly 0.4%. The sample was naive CD4+ T cells sorted from blood. Subset described: CD45RA+ positively selected. These receptors were collected from a man aged 30 to 39 in good health.

This clone was recorded once. The chain joins TRBV7-6 to TRBJ1-5; D is perhaps TRBD1 (5 bases). This CDR3 comprises 16 residues. V was trimmed by 1 base and J by 7 bases, leaving 17 bases between them. The germline V gene encodes CDR1 SGHVS and CDR2 FNYEAQ. CDR3 protein: CASSLGTSGGYQPQHF. CDR3 nucleotides: TGTGCCAGCAGCTTAGGGACCTCGGGGGGGTACCAGCCCCAGCATTTT.

The gene calls are TRBV2 and TRBJ2-3, with no clear D. Trimming removed 7 bases at V and 7 bases at J, with 9 bases between. Germline CDR1 and CDR2: SNHLY and FYNNEI. CDR3 size: 11 residues. The CDR3 here is CASTNTYTQYF. CDR3 in DNA: TGTGCCAGCACTAATACTTATACGCAGTATTTT.

In regard to this clone: Other DNA sequences within the sample encode an identical CDR3. The V call is TRBV6-1, the J call TRBJ2-1, with TRBD1 matching over 7 bases. V trimming: 7 bases; J trimming: 0 bases; junction bases outside the gene matches: 3. Germline V gene data show CDR1 as MNHNS and CDR2 as SASEGT. The CDR3 is made up of 14 amino acids. The CDR3 DNA reads TGTGCCAGCACAAGGGACAGCTCCTACAATGAGCAGTTCTTC. This gives the protein CASTRDSSYNEQFF.

This chain uses TRBV2 with TRBJ2-7; 8 positions agree with TRBD2. Trimming removed 8 bases from V and 6 bases from J; junction bases left unmatched: 6. The CDR3 length is 12 residues. Germline lookup yields CDR1 SNHLY and CDR2 FYNNEI. The CDR3 DNA reads TGTGCCAGCCTCCCCCGGGGGGGCGAGCAGTACTTC. Translated, it gives CASLPRGGEQYF.

The chain employs TRBV6-1 and TRBJ1-5; 11 bases map to TRBD1. With 6 bases clipped from V and 1 base from J, the junction kept 2 bases outside the gene matches. The V gene's germline CDR1 is MNHNS and CDR2 SASEGT. The length of the CDR3 is 15 residues. This CDR3 is CASSGTGGSNQPQHF. The CDR3, as DNA: TGTGCCAGCAGCGGGACAGGGGGGAGCAATCAGCCCCAGCATTTT.

V is TRBV6-6 and J is TRBJ2-5, with D maybe TRBD1 (5 bases). CDR3 length equals 13 residues. The germline V gene encodes CDR1 MNHNY and CDR2 SVGAGI (reference sequence). Trimming stripped 8 bases from V and 1 base from J, with 11 bases between. The CDR3 here is CASARQSQETQYF. CDR3 nucleotides: TGTGCCAGCGCAAGACAGTCCCAAGAGACCCAGTACTTC.

Concerning this clone: This specimen includes other DNA sequences encoding the same CDR3. V and J are TRBV5-1 and TRBJ2-2; D is uncertain. CDR3 size: 13 residues. The V end lost 0 bases, the J end lost 4 bases, and 4 bases lay between the germline ends. CDR1 SGHRS and CDR2 YFSETQ come from the germline V gene. The DNA for the CDR3 is TGCGCCAGCAGCTTGGTACCCACCGGGGAGCTGTTTTTT. It encodes CASSLVPTGELFF.

The chain links TRBV5-1 to TRBJ1-1, with a possible D match to TRBD1 (5 bases). Looked up from germline, CDR1 is SGHRS and CDR2 is YFSETQ. Trimming left V 5 bases short and J 1 base short, with 15 bases between. The CDR3 contains 15 residues. This chain's CDR3 is CASSYGGLSNTEAFF. CDR3 sequence (DNA): TGCGCCAGCAGTTACGGGGGACTCTCGAACACTGAAGCTTTCTTT.

The V gene is TRBV7-9, the J gene TRBJ1-4; the match to TRBD1 covers 9 bases. The junction had 8 bases not matched to a gene; V was cut back by 7 bases and J by 5 bases. This CDR3 contains 15 residues. Germline CDR1 is SEHNR and CDR2 is FQNEAQ (reference sequence). The CDR3 sequence is CASTLSTGGNEKLFF. Here the CDR3 DNA reads TGTGCCAGCACCCTTTCCACAGGGGGCAATGAAAAACTGTTTTTT. The entire variable domain, with the rest obtained from reference TRBV7-9 and TRBJ1-4, is as follows: DTGVSQNPRHKITKRGQNVTFRCDPISEHNRLYWYRQTLGQGPEFLTYFQNEAQLEKSRLLSDRFSAERPKGSFSTLEIQRTEQGDSAMYLCASTLSTGGNEKLFFGSGTQLSVL.

The genes are TRBV29-1 and TRBJ1-1; no clear D. This CDR3 is 14 amino acids long. The germline V gene encodes CDR1 SQVTM and CDR2 ANQGSEA. Trimming pared 4 bases from V and 0 bases from J, leaving 12 bases between. Here the CDR3 reads CSVGPQTMNTEAFF. Here the CDR3 DNA reads TGCAGCGTTGGACCACAGACAATGAACACTGAAGCTTTCTTT.

The V gene is TRBV18, the J gene TRBJ1-5, with D possibly being TRBD1 (5 bases). The CDR3 is 16 residues long. Trimming removed 6 bases at V and 6 bases at J, with 21 bases between. Germline V CDR1 and CDR2: KGHSH, LQKENI. The CDR3 protein is CASSRRGDGFSQPQHF. The CDR3 DNA is TGTGCCAGCTCCCGTCGGGGGGACGGGTTCAGTCAGCCCCAGCATTTT.

This clone has just one count. The genes are TRBV7-9 and TRBJ2-5; 10 bases line up with TRBD2. With the DNA end fitting TRBJ2-7 better, the J assignment may be wrong. Germline loops: CDR1 SEHNR, CDR2 FQNEAQ (reference sequence). The CDR3 is 17 residues long. This CDR3 reads CASSLSASGRAMYEQYF. Here the CDR3 DNA reads TGTGCCAGCAGCTTATCTGCAAGCGGGAGGGCCATGTACGAGCAGTACTTC.

The chain carries TRBV2 and TRBJ2-1; TRBD2 matches at 10 bases. This CDR3 has 14 residues. J gave up 4 bases and V 7 bases, and 4 bases lay outside the gene matches. Germline V gives CDR1 SNHLY, CDR2 FYNNEI. CDR3 bases: TGTGCCAGCATATGGACTAGCGGTTACAATGAGCAGTTCTTC. Protein: CASIWTSGYNEQFF.

With regard to this clone: Additional DNA sequences in this sample encode the identical CDR3. J is TRBJ2-7 and V is TRBV6-1; no reliable D call. Germline V CDR1 and CDR2: MNHNS, SASEGT. This CDR3 has 12 residues. V lost 4 bases to trimming and J lost 2 bases, with 6 bases between them. The CDR3 spells CASSGQPYEQYF. In nucleotides, the CDR3 is TGTGCCAGCAGTGGCCAGCCCTACGAGCAGTACTTC.

The DNA for the CDR3 is TGCAGTGCTCGTCTTATAGCCGAGCAGTACTTC. Protein sequence: CSARLIAEQYF. The gene calls are TRBV20-1 and TRBJ2-7, with D uncertain. Per the germline V gene, CDR1 is DFQATT and CDR2 is SNEGSKA (reference sequence). The CDR3 covers 11 residues. V lost 5 bases and J lost 6, with 11 bases in between.

The chain couples TRBV27 to TRBJ2-7, with 9 positions matching TRBD2. J lost 4 bases, V lost 2 bases, and 12 bases had no gene match. This CDR3 is built from 17 residues. Germline V lookup: CDR1 MNHEY, CDR2 SMNVEV (reference sequence). CDR3 DNA sequence: TGTGCCAGCAGTTTAGGACCCTCTAGCGGGATCCTTTACGAGCAGTACTTC. The encoded protein is CASSLGPSSGILYEQYF.

The V gene is TRBV29-1, the J gene TRBJ2-3; D may be TRBD2 (6 bases). CDR1 and CDR2 (germline): SQVTM, ANQGSEA. The CDR3 loop spans 13 amino acids. V lost 8 bases and J lost 2, with 14 bases in between. CDR3 in DNA: TGCAGCCTGTCGGGGGAACTCACAGATACGCAGTATTTT. This encodes CSLSGELTDTQYF.

The rearrangement uses TRBV29-1 and TRBJ1-5; 9 nucleotides agree with TRBD1. This CDR3 contains 13 residues. The junction had 3 bases not matched to a gene; V was cut back by 5 bases and J by 4 bases. Germline V gene data show CDR1 as SQVTM and CDR2 as ANQGSEA. DNA of the CDR3: TGCAGCGTTAAGGGGACAGGGAATCAGCCCCAGCATTTT. Amino acids: CSVKGTGNQPQHF.

This sequence joins TRBV18 and TRBJ2-4; no definite D call. The CDR3 extends over 14 amino acids. Trimming removed 3 bases from V and 7 bases from J, with 13 bases in between. Germline V gene sequence: CDR1 KGHSH, CDR2 LQKENI. Here the CDR3 reads CASSPSPGDNIQYF. In nucleotides, the CDR3 is TGTGCCAGCTCACCTAGTCCGGGTGATAACATTCAGTACTTC.

This chain uses TRBV5-4 with TRBJ1-1; tentative D call: TRBD1 (6 bases). Germline-derived CDR1 and CDR2 are SGHNT and YYREEE (reference sequence). The CDR3 covers 16 residues. V dropped 2 bases and J dropped 0 bases, with 14 bases sitting between them. Written as DNA, the CDR3 is TGTGCCAGCAGCTTAACAGGGAATCCTATGAACACTGAAGCTTTCTTT. This sequence encodes CASSLTGNPMNTEAFF.

CDR3 protein: CASSPTYSSTDTQYF. The CDR3 DNA follows: TGTGCCAGCAGTCCCACTTACTCTAGCACAGATACGCAGTATTTT. The V gene is TRBV28, the J gene TRBJ2-3, with D unresolved. V lost 5 bases and J lost 0, with 12 bases in between. This CDR3 is 15 amino acids long. Germline V gene data show CDR1 as MDHEN and CDR2 as SYDVKM.

The chain recombines TRBV6-1 with TRBJ1-2; 8 bases agree with TRBD1. This CDR3 is built from 15 residues. The trim removed 5 bases at V and 5 bases at J, leaving 10 bases unmatched. CDR1 and CDR2 from the germline V gene are MNHNS and SASEGT. The CDR3 sequence: CASSMGTGATYGYTF. CDR3 nucleotides: TGTGCCAGCAGTATGGGGACAGGTGCTACTTATGGCTACACCTTC.

The chain has TRBV30 and TRBJ1-5; D is possibly TRBD1 (6 bases). Germline V CDR1 and CDR2: GTSNPN, SVGIG (reference sequence). This CDR3 is 13 amino acids long. V lost 7 bases to trimming and J lost 6 bases, with 16 bases between them. The CDR3 here is CASGHSVGQPQHF. In DNA form, the CDR3 reads TGTGCCTCGGGACACTCGGTGGGTCAGCCCCAGCATTTT.

This clone was seen once. The chain is built from TRBV28 and TRBJ1-1; D may be TRBD1 (5 bases). CDR3 length equals 15 residues. The V and J ends lost 3 bases and 4 bases respectively, with 15 bases between them. CDR1 is MDHEN, CDR2 SYDVKM, per germline. The DNA for the CDR3 is TGTGCCAGCAGTTTGCCCCAGGGATGGACCACTGAAGCTTTCTTT. Protein sequence: CASSLPQGWTTEAFF.